Below, 3 T cell receptor beta chains from the same sample are listed, as sequenced in a study of blood T cell repertoires in COVID-19 (dated by TCRdb to 2020 to 2021). Library creation used the immunoSEQ multiplex PCR assay. Imported from immuneACCESS, the table was reduced by TCRdb to in-frame sequences with V and J called. These copies leave out some clones; in studies compared against another copy, an unresolved V gene accounts for under half, and the cause of the remainder is not known. The sample table contains 75,000 to 80,000 clones; only one count was recorded for 70% to 90% of them. 9.5% to 13% of the sample belongs to the ten largest clones. Sequenced sample: peripheral blood. The origin of the receptors is a man aged 55-75 years with COVID-19, enrolled during active disease.

The chain has TRBV19 and TRBJ1-4; 8 bases match TRBD1. J lost 7 bases, V lost 0 bases, and 7 bases had no gene match. This CDR3 contains 16 residues. Germline V gives CDR1 LNHDA, CDR2 SQIVND (reference sequence). The CDR3 sequence is CASSIDPGQGGEKLFF. The CDR3 coding sequence is TGTGCCAGTAGTATAGATCCTGGACAGGGAGGTGAAAAACTGTTTTTT.

This chain links TRBV2 with TRBJ1-4, with D possibly being TRBD1 (5 bases). The CDR3 has 15 residues. Germline V gene data show CDR1 as SNHLY and CDR2 as FYNNEI. V lost 6 bases, J lost 6 bases, and 17 bases lay in between. The CDR3: CASRWQGGWDEKLFF. The CDR3 DNA sequence: TGTGCCAGCAGATGGCAGGGAGGATGGGATGAAAAACTGTTTTTT.

This clone came up once. The DNA of the CDR3 is TGTGCCAGCAGTTTTGGCTTCTCTGCTTTCTTT. Translating it yields CASSFGFSAFF. The V call is TRBV12-3 or TRBV12-4, the J call TRBJ1-1; no firm D call. The CDR3 spans 11 residues. V lost 3 bases and J 11 bases, leaving 10 bases between the germline ends.